These 32 T cell receptor beta chains originate from one sample sequenced in a study of T cell responses to AZD1222 COVID-19 vaccine. The repertoire was sequenced with immunoSEQ multiplex PCR; TCRdb's copy has only in-frame clones and lacks some. The top ten clones hold approximately 8% of a sample with roughly 130,000 clones, about nine tenths of them seen once. The sample was peripheral blood, taken on day 0 of AZD1222 vaccination. These receptor sequences come from an adult in good health.

The rearrangement links TRBV4-1 to TRBJ1-6; possibly TRBD1 for D (5 bases). The CDR3 is 16 residues long. Germline CDR1 MGHRA, CDR2 YSYEKL. V was pared by 4 bases and J by 7 bases, with 17 bases between. The CDR3 nucleotides read TGCGCCAGCAGCCCCCCCCTGGGGGTTATCAATTCACCCCTCCACTTT. Translation gives CASSPPLGVINSPLHF.

The chain joins TRBV5-5 to TRBJ1-4; TRBD1 is a possible D gene (6 bases). The V gene's germline CDR1 is SGHKS and CDR2 YYEKEE (reference sequence). V lost 1 base to trimming and J lost 5 bases, with 12 bases between them. CDR3 length: 15 residues. CDR3 nucleotides: TGTGCCAGCAGCTTGCTCGGGGGGCCAAATGAAAAACTGTTTTTT. Translation: CASSLLGGPNEKLFF.

V usage is TRBV9 and J usage is TRBJ1-6, with D possibly matching TRBD1 (6 bases). CDR3 size: 15 residues. Germline V gives CDR1 SGDLS, CDR2 YYNGEE. Trimming cost V 0 bases and J 7 bases, with 11 bases left between them. The CDR3 protein is CASSVEGGLNSPLHF. In DNA form, the CDR3 reads TGTGCCAGCAGCGTAGAGGGGGGCCTCAATTCACCCCTCCACTTT.

The chain joins TRBV6-4 to TRBJ2-3; possibly TRBD2 for D (5 bases). Trimming cost V 5 bases and J 8 bases, with 17 bases left between them. Germline CDR1 reads MRHNA; CDR2 reads SNTAGT. CDR3 length equals 14 residues. As DNA, the CDR3 is TGTGCCAGCAGTTTATCCGGGATGGCCGGTACGCAGTATTTT. Translation: CASSLSGMAGTQYF.

This clone was observed once. The rearrangement links TRBV30 to TRBJ1-2, with TRBD1 matching over 9 bases. After removal of 2 bases from V and 1 base from J, the junction contained 5 bases not matched to a gene. From germline, CDR1 is GTSNPN and CDR2 SVGIG (reference sequence). CDR3 length: 15 amino acids. The CDR3 DNA follows: TGTGCCTGGAGTACCGGACAGGGGAATAACTATGGCTACACCTTC. This encodes CAWSTGQGNNYGYTF.

The chain combines TRBV14 with TRBJ2-7; 7 bases match TRBD2. J was trimmed by 4 bases and V by 2 bases; bases with no gene match: 8. CDR1 SGHDN and CDR2 FVKESK come from the germline V gene. This CDR3 comprises 15 residues. DNA for the CDR3: TGTGCCAGCAGCCAATGGGGGGGAAGGGATTACGAGCAGTACTTC. It specifies CASSQWGGRDYEQYF.

The V and J genes are TRBV19 and TRBJ2-7, with 7 bases lining up with TRBD2. In germline, CDR1 is LNHDA, CDR2 SQIVND (reference sequence). The CDR3 totals 19 residues. The V segment lost 3 bases and the J segment 0 bases; nucleotides outside the gene matches: 17. CDR3 DNA sequence: TGTGCCAGTAGTATTTTCTCTGGAGCGGGAATCACCAGCTCCTACGAGCAGTACTTC. This encodes CASSIFSGAGITSSYEQYF.

This chain joins TRBV29-1 and TRBJ1-1, with D unresolved. V was pared by 4 bases and J by 1 base, with 4 bases between. This CDR3 spans 11 amino acids. Germline V lookup: CDR1 SQVTM, CDR2 ANQGSEA. The CDR3 loop is CSVGSNTEAFF. Here the CDR3 DNA reads TGCAGCGTTGGGTCGAACACTGAAGCTTTCTTT.

V gene TRBV28 combines with J gene TRBJ1-1; the D is unclear. The V end was cut by 3 bases, the J end by 3 bases, with 5 bases between. The CDR3 spans 12 residues. Germline V lookup: CDR1 MDHEN, CDR2 SYDVKM. DNA of the CDR3: TGTGCCAGCAGTTTGCAGCACACTGAAGCTTTCTTT. Amino acids: CASSLQHTEAFF. Supplemented by reference TRBV28 and TRBJ1-1, the full variable domain reads DVKVTQSSRYLVKRTGEKVFLECVQDMDHENMFWYRQDPGLGLRLIYFSYDVKMKEKGDIPEGYSVSREKKERFSLILESASTNQTSMYLCASSLQHTEAFFGQGTRLTVV.

This chain joins TRBV6-1 and TRBJ2-7, with 16 nucleotides matching TRBD2. The germline V gene encodes CDR1 MNHNS and CDR2 SASEGT. This CDR3 comprises 17 residues. V dropped 4 bases and J dropped 3; count of bases not matched to a gene: 6. CDR3: CASSAGLAGGPNYEQYF. In DNA form, the CDR3 reads TGTGCCAGCAGTGCGGGACTAGCGGGGGGGCCGAACTACGAGCAGTACTTC.

The CDR3, as DNA: TGTGCCAGCAGCTTTGAGGGGGGTGGCAATCAGCCCCAGCATTTT. Its protein is CASSFEGGGNQPQHF. J is TRBJ1-5 and V is TRBV5-4, with D maybe TRBD1 (6 bases). Germline V lookup: CDR1 SGHNT, CDR2 YYREEE (reference sequence). The CDR3 runs 15 residues. V gave up 2 bases and J gave up 2 bases, with 11 bases separating them.

The rearrangement uses TRBV24-1 and TRBJ2-2; possibly TRBD1 or TRBD2 for D (5 bases each). V lost 11 bases to trimming and J lost 0 bases, with 9 bases between them. The CDR3 totals 13 residues. Germline V lookup: CDR1 KGHDR, CDR2 SFDVKD. The CDR3 loop reads CAIGGPNTGELFF. CDR3 DNA sequence: TGTGCCATTGGGGGTCCGAACACCGGGGAGCTGTTTTTT.

V is TRBV28 and J is TRBJ1-5; TRBD1 is a possible D gene (6 bases). Trimming took off 7 bases at V and 4 bases at J, with 14 bases between the two ends. CDR3 length equals 14 residues. The germline V gene encodes CDR1 MDHEN and CDR2 SYDVKM. DNA for the CDR3: TGTGCCAGCAACTGGTGGGGGCGAAATCAGCCCCAGCATTTT. This translates into CASNWWGRNQPQHF. Combining the CDR3 with reference TRBV28 and TRBJ1-5 gives the whole variable domain DVKVTQSSRYLVKRTGEKVFLECVQDMDHENMFWYRQDPGLGLRLIYFSYDVKMKEKGDIPEGYSVSREKKERFSLILESASTNQTSMYLCASNWWGRNQPQHFGDGTRLSIL.

V is TRBV5-1 and J is TRBJ1-6, with 10 bases fitting TRBD1. This CDR3 has 15 residues. The germline V gene encodes CDR1 SGHRS and CDR2 YFSETQ. Trimming took 4 bases from V and 5 from J; bases not matched to a gene: 3. CDR3 nucleotides: TGCGCCAGCAGCGTGGACAGGGGGGATAATTCACCCCTCCACTTT. This gives the protein CASSVDRGDNSPLHF.

V gene TRBV19 combines with J gene TRBJ2-3; 10 positions match TRBD2. CDR3 length: 14 residues. The V gene's germline CDR1 is LNHDA and CDR2 SQIVND (reference sequence). V trimming: 7 bases; J trimming: 7 bases; junction bases outside the gene matches: 8. CDR3 nucleotides: TGTGCCAGTACCCCCCTAGCGGGGGTAAATACGCAGTATTTT. Protein sequence: CASTPLAGVNTQYF.

The J gene is TRBJ1-5, the V gene TRBV19; TRBD1 matches at 7 bases. The germline V gene has CDR1 LNHDA and CDR2 SQIVND (reference sequence). The length of the CDR3 is 14 residues. J gave up 7 bases and V 5 bases, and 8 bases lay outside the gene matches. The DNA of the CDR3 is TGTGCCAGTAGTGCGCCCACAGGGGACCAGCCCCAGCATTTT. It codes for CASSAPTGDQPQHF.

This chain links TRBV12-3 or TRBV12-4 with TRBJ1-5; D gene uncertain. The length of the CDR3 is 13 residues. The V gene lost 3 bases and the J gene lost 9 bases, with 12 bases spanning the gap. For the CDR3, the DNA is TGTGCCAGCAGTTTGGCCGGATCTGGGCCCCAGCATTTT. It yields the protein CASSLAGSGPQHF.

J is TRBJ2-7 and V is TRBV6-5, with D hard to call. Per germline, CDR1 MNHEY and CDR2 SVGAGI. The CDR3 is 13 amino acids. Trimming cost V 6 bases and J 4 bases, with 13 bases left between them. The CDR3 DNA is TGTGCCAGCAGACGCTCCTGGGATTACGAGCAGTACTTC. Its protein product is CASRRSWDYEQYF.

The chain recombines TRBV6-5 with TRBJ1-6; D unclear. This CDR3 region has 13 residues. V was shortened by 6 bases and J by 3 bases, with 6 bases between the two germline ends. Germline V gives CDR1 MNHEY, CDR2 SVGAGI. CDR3 in amino acids: CASSGGYNSPLHF. CDR3 nucleotides: TGTGCCAGCAGCGGAGGCTATAATTCACCCCTCCACTTT.

V gene TRBV6-4 combines with J gene TRBJ2-1, with D possibly TRBD2 on 6 matching bases. Germline assignment: CDR1 MRHNA and CDR2 SNTAGT. The CDR3 covers 14 residues. V shed 0 bases and J shed 8 bases, with 11 bases lying between them. CDR3 in DNA: TGTGCCAGCAGTGACTCGGAGGGGAGCGATGAGCAGTTCTTC. It specifies CASSDSEGSDEQFF.

CDR3 DNA sequence: TGTGCCAGCAGTTACGAGGACAGGGGGTACGAGCAGTACTTC. It is translated as CASSYEDRGYEQYF. This chain joins TRBV6-5 and TRBJ2-7, with TRBD1 identical over 10 bases. Germline-derived CDR1 and CDR2 are MNHEY and SVGAGI. The CDR3 is 14 residues long. Trimming took 2 bases from V and 4 from J; bases not matched to a gene: 2.

This chain connects TRBV10-3 to TRBJ2-7; D is uncertain. V dropped 5 bases and J dropped 2 bases, with 4 bases sitting between them. In germline, CDR1 is ENHRY, CDR2 SYGVKD. This CDR3 is 11 amino acids long. The CDR3: CAISSPYEQYF. CDR3 DNA: TGTGCCATCAGTTCTCCCTACGAGCAGTACTTC.

In this sample, this clone turned up a few times. The V and J genes are TRBV12-3 or TRBV12-4 and TRBJ2-7, with TRBD1 identical over 9 bases. The trim removed 6 bases at V and 3 bases at J, leaving 3 bases unmatched. The CDR3 has 13 residues. CDR3 in DNA: TGTGCCAGCAGGGGACAGGGTGGCTACGAGCAGTACTTC. Translated: CASRGQGGYEQYF.

The chain carries TRBV7-2 and TRBJ1-3, with 7 bases identical to TRBD1. Trimming took 5 bases from V and 4 from J; bases not matched to a gene: 8. Germline CDR1 SGHTA, CDR2 FQGNSA. The CDR3 extends over 15 amino acids. The CDR3 is CASSPRRGLGNTIYF. In DNA, the CDR3 is TGTGCCAGCAGCCCCCGTAGGGGGCTAGGAAACACCATATATTTT.

This chain links TRBV19 with TRBJ2-7; D might be TRBD2 (6 bases). V lost 5 bases, J lost 2 bases, and 13 bases lay in between. Germline V gene lookup returns CDR1 LNHDA and CDR2 SQIVND (reference sequence). This CDR3 contains 14 residues. DNA of the CDR3: TGTGCCAGTAGTTTTCCGGGAGCTACCTACGAGCAGTACTTC. It codes for CASSFPGATYEQYF.

CDR3 DNA: TGTGCCAGCAGAGGATTTGGACAGGGCTATGGCTACACCTTC. Translation: CASRGFGQGYGYTF. V gene TRBV2 combines with J gene TRBJ1-2; TRBD1 aligns across 8 bases. The CDR3 spans 14 residues. Trimming removed 6 bases from V and 4 bases from J; junction bases left unmatched: 7. Germline V gives CDR1 SNHLY, CDR2 FYNNEI.

The chain has TRBV4-3 and TRBJ2-2; 7 bases map to TRBD1. After removal of 4 bases from V and 2 bases from J, the junction contained 7 bases not matched to a gene. Per the germline V gene, CDR1 is LGHNA and CDR2 is YSLEER. The length of the CDR3 is 16 residues. DNA of the CDR3: TGCGCCAGCAGCCGCATCGGGACAGCTAACACCGGGGAGCTGTTTTTT. Protein sequence: CASSRIGTANTGELFF.

This clone showed up just once. V and J are TRBV18 and TRBJ1-4; TRBD1 matches at 7 bases. This CDR3 region has 16 residues. The ends lost 3 bases at V and 0 bases at J; junction bases unmatched: 4. Germline values: CDR1 KGHSH, CDR2 LQKENI. CDR3 DNA sequence: TGTGCCAGCTCACCTCGGGACAGCGCAACTAATGAAAAACTGTTTTTT. Translating it yields CASSPRDSATNEKLFF.

The V and J genes are TRBV12-5 and TRBJ2-1; weak D call: TRBD2 (6 bases). V dropped 5 bases and J dropped 10 bases, with 9 bases sitting between them. Germline CDR1 reads LGHNT; CDR2 reads FRNRAP. The CDR3 spans 11 residues. The CDR3 DNA sequence: TGTGCTAGTGGTGTGGGGGGAGAGCAGTTCTTC. This gives the protein CASGVGGEQFF.

This rearrangement joins TRBV2 to TRBJ1-5; no reliable D call. V was pared by 6 bases and J by 0 bases, with 12 bases between. Germline assignment: CDR1 SNHLY and CDR2 FYNNEI. There are 15 residues in the CDR3. The CDR3 bases are TGTGCCAGCAGAGCAGGACGGAATAGCAATCAGCCCCAGCATTTT. This codes for CASRAGRNSNQPQHF.

The V and J genes are TRBV10-1 and TRBJ1-1; 7 bases match TRBD1. With V trimmed by 6 bases and J by 0 bases, 4 bases remained unmatched. This CDR3 has 14 amino acids. Germline V gene lookup returns CDR1 WNHNN and CDR2 SYGVQD (reference sequence). This chain's CDR3 is CASSGGTVNTEAFF. The CDR3 DNA reads TGCGCCAGCAGCGGCGGGACAGTGAACACTGAAGCTTTCTTT.

The J gene is TRBJ2-1, the V gene TRBV10-3; 10 bases align to TRBD2. In germline, CDR1 is ENHRY, CDR2 SYGVKD. The CDR3 contains 14 residues. Trimming at V came to 10 bases and at J to 3 bases, leaving 6 bases not matched to a gene. The CDR3 protein is CANSLAGDYNEQFF. The CDR3 DNA sequence: TGTGCCAACTCCCTAGCGGGAGACTACAATGAGCAGTTCTTC.